The clone carrying this T cell receptor (beta chain) was counted once. The sample belongs to a study of blood T cell repertoires in COVID-19. Overall study context: Samples taken during acute and convalescent COVID-19 were collected in the United States, Italy and Spain.

Germline V lookup: CDR1 KGHSH, CDR2 LQKENI. This CDR3 has 15 residues. J gave up 2 bases and V 4 bases, and 2 bases lay outside the gene matches. Under the authors' procedure: Amplifying reference gene primers gave estimates of nucleated cell counts. The method was immunoSEQ multiplex PCR; TCRdb's version includes in-frame clones alone and lacks a portion of them. V and J calls plus clone size are reproduced from that table; the DNA served to infer D and trimming. The sample records about 210,000 clones, 87% being singletons. The source of this sequence is a man in his sixties who had recovered from COVID-19. Material for sequencing was peripheral blood. The chain uses TRBV18 and TRBJ2-2; TRBD1 agrees at 9 bases. CDR3 DNA: TGTGCCAGCTCACTGGACAGGGGAAACACCGGGGAGCTGTTTTTT. Its translation: CASSLDRGNTGELFF.